The rows below give T cell receptor beta chains drawn from one sample of a study of blood T cells in healthy people across ages. Via MiXCR, TCRdb re-called the 5' RACE reads, giving one row per CDR3 protein. The sample has 750,000 to 1,000,000 distinct CDR3 sequences, 25% to 35% seen once. These data were also filed under a second study, of T cells of mothers and their children.

Specimen: blood. These receptors came from a woman between 40 and 55 years old in good health. CDR3s include the opening cysteine and the closing phenylalanine or tryptophan. A D gene is named only where the DNA matches it firmly. The size entry is marked missing in some rows and otherwise reads once, few, many or a size class.

D: TRBD1; length: 13; size: NA; V: TRBV20-1; J: TRBJ1-5; CDR3: CSANRGYNQPQHF; DNA: TGCAGTGCTAACAGGGGATACAATCAGCCCCAGCATTTT
D: TRBD2; length: 15; size: few; V: TRBV20-1; J: TRBJ2-7; CDR3: CSARVLAGGPHEQYF; DNA: TGCAGTGCTAGGGTCCTAGCGGGGGGGCCCCACGAGCAGTACTTC
D: TRBD2; length: 15; size: NA; V: TRBV29-1; J: TRBJ2-5; CDR3: CSVLRLAGGQETQYF; DNA: TGCAGCGTTCTACGACTAGCGGGGGGCCAAGAGACCCAGTACTTC
D: TRBD2; length: 16; size: many; V: TRBV10-3; J: TRBJ2-2; CDR3: CAISDGAGPNTGELFF; DNA: TGTGCCATCAGTGACGGAGCGGGACCGAACACCGGGGAGCTGTTTTTT
D: NA; length: 13; size: NA; V: TRBV10-3; J: TRBJ2-3; CDR3: CAIRDGSTDTQYF; DNA: TGTGCCATCAGGGACGGTAGCACAGATACGCAGTATTTT
D: NA; length: 16; size: NA; V: TRBV6-6; J: TRBJ2-1; CDR3: CASNRGRLGASNEQFF; DNA: TGTGCCAGCAACCGAGGGAGATTGGGGGCCTCCAATGAGCAGTTCTTC
D: NA; length: 15; size: NA; V: TRBV7-6; J: TRBJ1-1; CDR3: CASSLGQGGFAEAFF; DNA: TGTGCCAGCAGCTTGGGCCAGGGAGGTTTCGCTGAAGCTTTCTTT
D: NA; length: 14; size: few; V: TRBV10-3; J: TRBJ2-3; CDR3: CAIRGGTATDTQYF; DNA: TGTGCCATCAGGGGCGGGACTGCTACAGATACGCAGTATTTT
D: NA; length: 14; size: few; V: TRBV12-3/TRBV12-4; J: TRBJ1-6; CDR3: CASSFQSGNSPLHF; DNA: TGTGCCAGCAGTTTCCAATCAGGAAATTCACCCCTCCACTTT
D: TRBD1; length: 17; size: NA; V: TRBV7-9; J: TRBJ2-1; CDR3: CASSYPTAGGVDDEQFF; DNA: TGTGCCAGCAGCTATCCGACCGCAGGGGGCGTGGACGATGAGCAGTTCTTC
D: NA; length: 15; size: NA; V: TRBV5-1; J: TRBJ2-7; CDR3: CASSSQEGGGYEQYF; DNA: TGCGCCAGCAGCTCTCAGGAGGGGGGGGGCTACGAGCAGTACTTC
D: TRBD1; length: 15; size: NA; V: TRBV10-3; J: TRBJ2-3; CDR3: CAISGTGVSTDTQYF; DNA: TGTGCCATCAGTGGGACAGGGGTTAGCACAGATACGCAGTATTTT
D: NA; length: 14; size: NA; V: TRBV29-1; J: TRBJ1-2; CDR3: CSVEDRGGRDGYTF; DNA: TGCAGCGTTGAAGATCGGGGGGGGAGGGATGGCTACACCTTC
D: NA; length: 15; size: few; V: TRBV18; J: TRBJ2-3; CDR3: CASSPENAGGDTQYF; DNA: TGTGCCAGCTCACCAGAAAATGCCGGGGGAGATACGCAGTATTTT
D: NA; length: 16; size: NA; V: TRBV7-3; J: TRBJ2-6; CDR3: CASSVSSFPGANVLTF; DNA: TGTGCCAGCAGCGTCAGCAGTTTCCCTGGGGCCAACGTCCTGACTTTC
D: NA; length: 13; size: NA; V: TRBV28; J: TRBJ2-7; CDR3: CASRRTNSYELYF; DNA: TGTGCCAGCAGACGGACAAACTCCTACGAGCTGTACTTC
D: TRBD2; length: 15; size: NA; V: TRBV9; J: TRBJ2-1; CDR3: CASSVVGRSYNEQFF; DNA: TGTGCCAGCAGCGTAGTCGGGAGGTCCTACAATGAGCAGTTCTTC
D: NA; length: 15; size: NA; V: TRBV7-9; J: TRBJ2-7; CDR3: CASSLAGARSYEQYF; DNA: TGTGCCAGCAGCTTAGCGGGGGCCCGCTCCTACGAGCAGTACTTC
D: TRBD2; length: 15; size: once; V: TRBV7-2; J: TRBJ2-1; CDR3: CASSFRLAGNNEQFF; DNA: TGTGCCAGCAGCTTCCGACTAGCGGGGAACAATGAGCAGTTCTTC
D: TRBD1; length: 14; size: NA; V: TRBV4-2; J: TRBJ1-4; CDR3: CASSLQDRDEKLFF; DNA: TGTGCCAGCAGCCTACAGGACAGGGATGAAAAACTGTTTTTT
D: TRBD1; length: 13; size: many; V: TRBV29-1; J: TRBJ2-1; CDR3: CSVDSGRGNEQFF; DNA: TGCAGCGTTGATTCGGGCAGGGGGAATGAGCAGTTCTTC
D: NA; length: 14; size: NA; V: TRBV28; J: TRBJ2-3; CDR3: CATLRRTSTDTQYF; DNA: TGTGCCACCCTTCGCAGAACTAGCACAGATACGCAGTATTTT
D: TRBD1; length: 17; size: few; V: TRBV12-3/TRBV12-4; J: TRBJ1-5; CDR3: CASSPGEQGPSNQPQHF; DNA: TGTGCCAGCAGTCCAGGAGAACAGGGGCCTAGCAATCAGCCCCAGCATTTT